The clone carrying this TCR beta chain showed up just a few times. Its antigen is still unknown. The junction and the germline gene differ at one end; a read error may be behind it. This entry belongs to a study of early T cells in non-severe SARS-CoV-2 infection. This CDR3 spans 16 amino acids. Germline V gene lookup returns CDR1 KGHDR and CDR2 SFDVKD. General study findings and limits: Comparison of clonotypes with VDJdb favored anti-spike CD8 responses while missing private and CD4 specificities.

TCRdb analysed the 5' RACE reads with MiXCR anew, one entry per CDR3 protein. The sample has some 73,000 distinct CDR3 sequences, about 12% seen once; the top ten hold roughly 3.2%. The rearrangement joins TRBV24-1 to TRBJ2-1; the match to TRBD2 covers 11 bases. The receptor comes from an adult who was a healthcare worker with PCR-confirmed SARS-CoV-2 infection or an uninfected control (not recorded which). Sample: whole blood. The CDR3 protein is CVTKASTSGSWDEQFF. As DNA, the CDR3 is TGTGTCACCAAGGCCTCTACTAGCGGGAGCTGGGATGAGCAGTTCTTC.